Below are 29 T cell receptor beta chains sequenced from a single sample in a study of cytomegalovirus exposure and HLA in healthy donors. This PCR relied on a set of 60 Vbeta primers and 13 Jbeta primers. TCRdb's table, derived via immunoSEQ multiplex PCR, lists solely in-frame clones and lacks some. The table records fewer than 85,000 clones, approximately 82% of them present only once. Sequences were obtained from PBMCs. The receptor set was obtained from a man aged 70-80 years in good health and CMV-seropositive.

The rearrangement uses TRBV2 and TRBJ2-7; 14 nucleotides align to TRBD2. V was pared by 4 bases and J by 5 bases, with 4 bases of the junction left unmatched. The V gene's germline CDR1 is SNHLY and CDR2 FYNNEI. The CDR3 is 15 amino acids. The CDR3 protein is CASSVGLAGVHEQYF. As DNA, the CDR3 is TGTGCCAGCAGTGTGGGACTAGCGGGAGTCCACGAGCAGTACTTC.

The chain links TRBV2 to TRBJ1-1; D remains ambiguous. The CDR3 is 15 residues long. Germline assignment: CDR1 SNHLY and CDR2 FYNNEI. Trimming stripped 0 bases from V and 1 base from J, with 9 bases between. This CDR3 reads CASSEARVPNTEAFF. CDR3 coding DNA: TGTGCCAGCAGTGAAGCGAGGGTTCCGAACACTGAAGCTTTCTTT.

The rearrangement uses TRBV4-1 and TRBJ1-2; no clear D. The V gene's germline CDR1 is MGHRA and CDR2 YSYEKL. V gave up 0 bases and J gave up 4 bases, with 12 bases separating them. The CDR3 contains 15 residues. The CDR3 DNA follows: TGCGCCAGCAGCCAAGAGTTTTCAGAGGCCTATGGCTACACCTTC. This encodes CASSQEFSEAYGYTF.

V gene TRBV27 combines with J gene TRBJ2-3; 7 bases are a match to TRBD2. CDR3 size: 14 residues. V lost 6 bases and J lost 2; bases outside the gene matches: 5. Germline assignment: CDR1 MNHEY and CDR2 SMNVEV (reference sequence). In DNA, the CDR3 is TGTGCCAGCAGGCCTCTAGCGGACACAGATACGCAGTATTTT. This codes for CASRPLADTDTQYF.

The J gene is TRBJ2-5, the V gene TRBV6-5; D unresolved. Per the germline V gene, CDR1 is MNHEY and CDR2 is SVGAGI. This CDR3 region has 13 residues. V was cut by 2 bases and J by 5 bases, with 9 bases left in between. The CDR3 DNA follows: TGTGCCAGCAGTTACGGGCGCTGGGAGACCCAGTACTTC. It encodes CASSYGRWETQYF.

The rearrangement links TRBV2 to TRBJ2-1; TRBD2 matches at 7 bases. V lost 6 bases and J lost 5; bases outside the gene matches: 7. The CDR3 runs 14 residues. Germline V lookup: CDR1 SNHLY, CDR2 FYNNEI. The CDR3 region is CASSPGLSNNEQFF. CDR3 DNA: TGTGCCAGCAGCCCGGGACTATCCAACAATGAGCAGTTCTTC.

The chain is built from TRBV2 and TRBJ1-4; 7 positions match TRBD1. The trim removed 4 bases at V and 5 bases at J, leaving 7 bases unmatched. This CDR3 is 15 amino acids long. Germline values: CDR1 SNHLY, CDR2 FYNNEI. The CDR3 region has the DNA TGTGCCAGCAGTGGACCGGGACAGCTAAATGAAAAACTGTTTTTT. Translating it yields CASSGPGQLNEKLFF.

This chain connects TRBV6-5 to TRBJ2-2; no clear D gene. With 8 bases removed from V and 5 bases from J, the gap between germline ends came to 9 bases. This CDR3 has 12 residues. Germline-derived CDR1 and CDR2 are MNHEY and SVGAGI. In DNA form, the CDR3 reads TGTGCCAGCTCTAGTAGGACCGGGGAGCTGTTTTTT. Translating it yields CASSSRTGELFF.

This clone was observed a single time. The J gene is TRBJ2-2, the V gene TRBV5-8, with D unclear. The CDR3 spans 12 residues. V shed 0 bases and J shed 5 bases, with 2 bases lying between them. CDR1 SGHTS and CDR2 YDEGEE come from the germline V gene. The CDR3 nucleotides are TGTGCCAGCAGCTTGGCTACCGGGGAGCTGTTTTTT. Protein product: CASSLATGELFF.

This chain connects TRBV30 to TRBJ2-7; 10 bases line up with TRBD1. With 5 bases clipped from V and 2 bases from J, the junction kept 3 bases outside the gene matches. Germline V gene sequence: CDR1 GTSNPN, CDR2 SVGIG (reference sequence). The CDR3 is 13 amino acids. The CDR3 coding sequence is TGTGCCTGGGGGGACAGGGGTCCCTACGAGCAGTACTTC. Translation gives CAWGDRGPYEQYF.

This sequence joins TRBV28 and TRBJ1-2, with 8 bases fitting TRBD1. The CDR3 totals 17 residues. The V gene's germline CDR1 is MDHEN and CDR2 SYDVKM. Trimming removed 5 bases from V and 1 base from J; junction bases left unmatched: 12. This CDR3 reads CASSASGTGRLNYGYTF. CDR3 bases: TGTGCCAGCAGTGCCTCCGGGACAGGACGCCTTAACTATGGCTACACCTTC.

J is TRBJ2-7 and V is TRBV9; TRBD1 matches at 9 bases. V lost 3 bases, J lost 6 bases, and 10 bases stayed unmatched. This CDR3 is 15 amino acids long. Germline V gene data show CDR1 as SGDLS and CDR2 as YYNGEE. The CDR3 DNA is TGTGCCAGCAGCGCCTTACCGGGACAGGGTAGCGAGCAGTACTTC. Protein: CASSALPGQGSEQYF. Full variable domain (rest looked up from reference TRBV9 and TRBJ2-7): DSGVTQTPKHLITATGQRVTLRCSPRSGDLSVYWYQQSLDQGLQFLIQYYNGEERAKGNILERFSAQQFPDLHSELNLSSLELGDSALYFCASSALPGQGSEQYFGPGTRLTVT.

The genes are TRBV6-6 and TRBJ1-1; D perhaps matches TRBD1 (5 bases). The CDR3 contains 14 residues. Germline loops: CDR1 MNHNY, CDR2 SVGAGI (reference sequence). Trimming shortened V by 4 bases and J by 6 bases, and 15 bases separated the two germline ends. The CDR3 sequence: CASSFGQVIAEAFF. The CDR3 nucleotides are TGTGCCAGCAGTTTTGGACAAGTCATCGCTGAAGCTTTCTTT.

The V and J genes are TRBV10-3 and TRBJ2-7; D is uncertain. Trimming removed 0 bases from V and 3 bases from J, with 6 bases in between. The CDR3 loop spans 13 amino acids. Germline loops: CDR1 ENHRY, CDR2 SYGVKD. The chain's CDR3 is CAISESPLYEQYF. In DNA, the CDR3 is TGTGCCATCAGTGAGTCACCACTCTACGAGCAGTACTTC.

The chain links TRBV7-2 to TRBJ2-3, with D perhaps matching TRBD1 (6 bases). The CDR3 length is 14 residues. Germline V lookup: CDR1 SGHTA, CDR2 FQGNSA. V was cut by 6 bases and J by 5 bases, with 15 bases left in between. The CDR3 spells CASSSYRVGDTQYF. As DNA, the CDR3 is TGTGCCAGCAGTTCATACAGGGTGGGAGATACGCAGTATTTT.

In this sample, this clone turned up a few times. The chain has TRBV29-1 and TRBJ2-1, with TRBD2 identical over 9 bases. The junction had 6 bases not matched to a gene; V was cut back by 7 bases and J by 8 bases. Per the germline V gene, CDR1 is SQVTM and CDR2 is ANQGSEA. The CDR3 sequence is 12 residues long. CDR3 in DNA: TGCAGCGCCCATAGCGGGAGTGATGAGCAGTTCTTC. Translating it yields CSAHSGSDEQFF.

The J gene is TRBJ1-6, the V gene TRBV5-4; TRBD1 might be the D (6 bases). From germline, CDR1 is SGHNT and CDR2 YYREEE (reference sequence). The ends were cut back, 2 bases at V and 4 bases at J, with 10 bases in the middle. This CDR3 has 15 amino acids. CDR3 nucleotides: TGTGCCAGCAGCTTTGGTCAGGGGTATAATTCACCCCTCCACTTT. It is translated as CASSFGQGYNSPLHF.

The chain links TRBV29-1 to TRBJ1-1; tentative D call: TRBD1 (5 bases). The V end lost 7 bases, the J end lost 4 bases, and 13 bases lay between the germline ends. The CDR3 totals 12 residues. Germline CDR1 is SQVTM and CDR2 is ANQGSEA. CDR3 sequence: CSAPGGGTEAFF. In DNA form, the CDR3 reads TGCAGCGCCCCGGGGGGGGGCACTGAAGCTTTCTTT.

The chain is built from TRBV28 and TRBJ1-2; 7 nucleotides match TRBD1. This CDR3 spans 14 amino acids. Germline V gene data show CDR1 as MDHEN and CDR2 as SYDVKM. The junction had 2 bases not matched to a gene; V was cut back by 4 bases and J by 0 bases. The CDR3 DNA sequence: TGTGCCAGCAGTTCGGGACAGCCTAACTATGGCTACACCTTC. Encoded protein: CASSSGQPNYGYTF.

This clone appeared a single time. The CDR3: CASSTNRETQYF. The CDR3 DNA reads as TGTGCCAGCAGTACAAATCGAGAGACCCAGTACTTC. This chain joins TRBV7-2 and TRBJ2-5, with D unresolved. This CDR3 region has 12 residues. The germline CDR1 and CDR2 sequences are SGHTA and FQGNSA. V dropped 6 bases and J dropped 4 bases, with 9 bases sitting between them.

The chain couples TRBV28 to TRBJ2-3; 12 bases line up with TRBD1. The J segment lost 6 bases and the V segment lost 7 bases, leaving 11 bases of the junction unmatched. From germline, CDR1 is MDHEN and CDR2 SYDVKM. CDR3 length: 16 residues. The CDR3 nucleotides read TGTGCCAGCACCTTGGCCGGGACAGGGGGCAGGGATACGCAGTATTTT. Protein sequence: CASTLAGTGGRDTQYF. The full variable domain, with the rest looked up from reference TRBV28 and TRBJ2-3, is DVKVTQSSRYLVKRTGEKVFLECVQDMDHENMFWYRQDPGLGLRLIYFSYDVKMKEKGDIPEGYSVSREKKERFSLILESASTNQTSMYLCASTLAGTGGRDTQYFGPGTRLTVL.

This chain joins TRBV28 and TRBJ2-5; D might be TRBD2 (7 bases). The end of the DNA aligns better with TRBJ2-7, so the J call may be wrong. CDR1 is MDHEN, CDR2 SYDVKM, per germline. The CDR3 is 14 residues long. CDR3 DNA: TGTGCCAGCAGTGAGGGGAGGGGGATCCACGAGCAGTACTTC. Its translation: CASSEGRGIHEQYF.

This rearrangement joins TRBV9 to TRBJ1-5; perhaps TRBD1 as D (6 bases). V lost 0 bases and J 3 bases, leaving 10 bases between the germline ends. The CDR3 covers 15 residues. From germline, CDR1 is SGDLS and CDR2 YYNGEE. The CDR3 is CASSVEGVINQPQHF. CDR3 DNA sequence: TGTGCCAGCAGCGTAGAGGGGGTTATCAATCAGCCCCAGCATTTT.

V is TRBV7-2 and J is TRBJ1-5; 10 nucleotides agree with TRBD1. Germline CDR1 SGHTA, CDR2 FQGNSA. The CDR3 has 15 amino acids. V lost 2 bases to trimming and J lost 4 bases; unmatched junction nucleotides: 2. This chain's CDR3 is CASSLLGQGNQPQHF. CDR3 in DNA: TGTGCCAGCAGCTTATTGGGACAGGGGAATCAGCCCCAGCATTTT.

The V call is TRBV2, the J call TRBJ1-2; unclear D gene. V lost 4 bases and J 0 bases, leaving 6 bases between the germline ends. CDR3 size: 13 residues. The germline CDR1 and CDR2 sequences are SNHLY and FYNNEI. The CDR3 DNA follows: TGTGCCAGCAGTGTTTTAGCTAACTATGGCTACACCTTC. Translation gives CASSVLANYGYTF.

The chain uses TRBV29-1 and TRBJ1-2; D is ambiguous. The V gene lost 8 bases and the J gene lost 6 bases, with 16 bases spanning the gap. Germline values: CDR1 SQVTM, CDR2 ANQGSEA. The CDR3 loop spans 12 amino acids. CDR3 in DNA: TGCAGCTGTTACGCGGTGACGGATGGCTACACCTTC. This translates into CSCYAVTDGYTF.

The rearrangement links TRBV2 to TRBJ1-2, with D perhaps TRBD1 (6 bases). Trimming shortened V by 11 bases and J by 6 bases, and 19 bases separated the two germline ends. The CDR3 loop spans 13 amino acids. Germline-derived CDR1 and CDR2 are SNHLY and FYNNEI. The CDR3 DNA reads as TGTGCCCTCAAAAGCTACAGGGAGAATGGCTACACCTTC. Its protein is CALKSYRENGYTF.

This clone showed up just a few times. The chain recombines TRBV6-1 with TRBJ2-7; no definite D call. Deletions cut 2 bases from V and 3 bases from J, with 5 bases between. CDR1 and CDR2 from the germline V gene are MNHNS and SASEGT. The length of the CDR3 is 12 residues. The CDR3 is CASSEQVYEQYF. The CDR3 nucleotides read TGTGCCAGCAGTGAACAGGTCTACGAGCAGTACTTC.

The chain couples TRBV4-1 to TRBJ2-5; weak D call: TRBD2 (5 bases). V was clipped by 0 bases and J by 2 bases, with 10 bases between them. The CDR3 runs to 15 residues. CDR1 and CDR2 from the germline V gene are MGHRA and YSYEKL. CDR3 in DNA: TGCGCCAGCAGCCAAGAAGGGAGACGGCAAGAGACCCAGTACTTC. Translation: CASSQEGRRQETQYF.